This T cell receptor beta chain is from a study of blood T cells in healthy people across ages. Study-level points and caveats: Comparison with aged donors showed that long-lived donors had more naive CD4+ cells and higher diversity.

Together with a sample-barcoded 5' primer, a J-beta primer mix was included in a second PCR lasting about 6 to 11 cycles. TCRdb reprocessed the 5' RACE reads via MiXCR and lists one record per CDR3 protein. The data hold around 1,000,000 distinct CDR3 sequences, with roughly a quarter observed a single time. CDR3 size: 12 residues. The V gene's germline CDR1 is SQVTM and CDR2 ANQGSEA. The J segment lost 3 bases and the V segment lost 7 bases, leaving 4 bases of the junction unmatched. This clonotype was seen a handful of times. Its antigen remains unidentified. In addition, the sample was reused for a study of T cells of mothers and their children.

The sample taken for sequencing was blood. This chain links TRBV29-1 with TRBJ2-7, with 9 bases matching TRBD1. The TCR was taken from a girl aged 2 to 9 in good health. The DNA for the CDR3 is TGCAGCGGGACAGGGGAGGACTACGAGCAGTACTTC. This gives the protein CSGTGEDYEQYF.